This T cell receptor (beta chain) came from a study of shared clonotypes between healthy human individuals. Study findings and constraints: When naive CD4 clonotypes were compared across four donors, 4% to 6.5% were shared.

Worth noting for this clone: The antigen is not known.

Here immunoSEQ multiplex PCR was the method, and the copy in TCRdb shows in-frame clones only, minus some. The sample holds about 1 million clones, about 76% seen once. V was clipped by 4 bases and J by 3 bases, with 15 bases between them. The CDR3 covers 14 residues. In germline, CDR1 is GTSNPN, CDR2 SVGIG (reference sequence). This clonotype was obtained from a man aged 18 to 35 in good health. The chain joins TRBV30 to TRBJ1-1, with D possibly being TRBD1 (6 bases). The sequenced sample consisted of memory CD4+ T cells sorted from blood. The subset denotes: CD45RA-negative fraction. The CDR3, as DNA: TGTGCCTGGACCTCACAGGGATTGGACACTGAAGCTTTCTTT. This gives the protein CAWTSQGLDTEAFF.